The sequence of this T cell receptor (beta chain) was determined in a study of blood T cell repertoires in COVID-19. Sequencing was performed with immunoSEQ multiplex PCR; in TCRdb, only in-frame clones are kept and a portion is missing. The sample carries around 250,000 clones, almost 85% recorded once. The CDR3 has 12 residues. The germline V gene has CDR1 SNHLY and CDR2 FYNNEI. V was clipped by 8 bases and J by 5 bases, with 10 bases between them. The source is a woman between 45 and 65 years old with acute COVID-19. V is TRBV2 and J is TRBJ2-1; tentatively, D is TRBD1 (6 bases). What was sequenced was PBMCs or T cells enriched from blood (not recorded which). The CDR3 bases are TGTGCCAGCTGCTACAGGGACAATGAGCAGTTCTTC. It codes for CASCYRDNEQFF. The full variable domain, with the rest looked up from reference TRBV2 and TRBJ2-1, is EPEVTQTPSHQVTQMGQEVILRCVPISNHLYFYWYRQILGQKVEFLVSFYNNEISEKSEIFDDQFSVERPDGSNFTLKIRSTKLEDSAMYFCASCYRDNEQFFGPGTRLTVL.